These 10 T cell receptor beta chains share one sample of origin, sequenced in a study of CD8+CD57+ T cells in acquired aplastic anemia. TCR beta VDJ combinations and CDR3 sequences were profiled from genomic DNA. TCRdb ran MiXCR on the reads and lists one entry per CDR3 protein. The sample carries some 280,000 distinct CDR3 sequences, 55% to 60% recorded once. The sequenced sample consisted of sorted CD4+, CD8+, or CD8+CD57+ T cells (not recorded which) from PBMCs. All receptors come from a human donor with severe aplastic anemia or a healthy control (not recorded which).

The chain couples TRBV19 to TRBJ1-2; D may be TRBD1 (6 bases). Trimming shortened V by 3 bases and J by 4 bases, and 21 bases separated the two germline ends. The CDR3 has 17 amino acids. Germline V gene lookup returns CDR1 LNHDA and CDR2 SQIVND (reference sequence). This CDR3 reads CASSIGTSGRPTYGYTF. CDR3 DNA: TGTGCCAGTAGTATTGGGACATCGGGGCGGCCGACCTATGGCTACACCTTC.

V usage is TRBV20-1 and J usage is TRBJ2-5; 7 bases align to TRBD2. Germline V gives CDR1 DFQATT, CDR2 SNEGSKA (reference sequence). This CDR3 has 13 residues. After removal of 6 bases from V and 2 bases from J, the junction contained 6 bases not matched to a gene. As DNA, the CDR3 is TGCAGTGCCCAGAGAGCGGGGCAAGAGACCCAGTACTTC. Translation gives CSAQRAGQETQYF.

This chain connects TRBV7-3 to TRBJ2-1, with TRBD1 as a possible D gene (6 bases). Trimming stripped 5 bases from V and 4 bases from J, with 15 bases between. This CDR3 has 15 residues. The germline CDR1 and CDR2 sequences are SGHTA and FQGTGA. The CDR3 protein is CASSIPGTLYNEQFF. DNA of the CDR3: TGTGCCAGCAGCATTCCCGGGACACTATACAATGAGCAGTTCTTC.

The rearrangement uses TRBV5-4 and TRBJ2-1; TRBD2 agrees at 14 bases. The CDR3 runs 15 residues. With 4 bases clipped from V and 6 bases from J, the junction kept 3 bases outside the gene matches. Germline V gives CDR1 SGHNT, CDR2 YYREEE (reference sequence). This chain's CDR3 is CASSTTSGRVNEQFF. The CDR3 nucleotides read TGTGCCAGCAGCACGACTAGCGGGAGGGTCAATGAGCAGTTCTTC.

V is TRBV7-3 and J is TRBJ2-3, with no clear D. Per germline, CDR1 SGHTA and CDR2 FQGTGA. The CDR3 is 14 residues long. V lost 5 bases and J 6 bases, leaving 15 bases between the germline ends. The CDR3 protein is CASSRTGWMDTQYF. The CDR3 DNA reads TGTGCCAGCAGCAGGACCGGGTGGATGGATACGCAGTATTTT.

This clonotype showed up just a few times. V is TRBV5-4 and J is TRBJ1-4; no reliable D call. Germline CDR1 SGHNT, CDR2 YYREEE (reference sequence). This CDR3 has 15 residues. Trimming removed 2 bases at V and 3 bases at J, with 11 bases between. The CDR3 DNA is TGTGCCAGCAGCTTACTGTCGGACTCTAATGAAAAACTGTTTTTT. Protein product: CASSLLSDSNEKLFF.

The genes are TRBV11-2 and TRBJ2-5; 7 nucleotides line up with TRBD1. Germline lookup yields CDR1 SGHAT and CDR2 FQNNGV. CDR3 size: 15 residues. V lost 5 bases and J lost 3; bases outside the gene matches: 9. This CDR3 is CASSLIGTVKETQYF. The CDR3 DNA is TGTGCCAGCAGCCTAATCGGGACAGTTAAAGAGACCCAGTACTTC.

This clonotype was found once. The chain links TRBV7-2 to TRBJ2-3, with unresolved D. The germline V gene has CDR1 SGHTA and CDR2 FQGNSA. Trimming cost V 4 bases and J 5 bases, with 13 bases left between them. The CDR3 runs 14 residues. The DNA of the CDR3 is TGTGCCAGCAGCTCTGGCGGTATGCAAGATACGCAGTATTTT. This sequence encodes CASSSGGMQDTQYF.

The DNA of the CDR3 is TGTGCCAGCCGTTTCAGACAAAGCACAGATACGCAGTATTTT. This translates into CASRFRQSTDTQYF. The V call is TRBV2, the J call TRBJ2-3; D uncertain. V shed 8 bases and J shed 0 bases, with 12 bases lying between them. The CDR3 is made up of 14 amino acids. Germline-derived CDR1 and CDR2 are SNHLY and FYNNEI.

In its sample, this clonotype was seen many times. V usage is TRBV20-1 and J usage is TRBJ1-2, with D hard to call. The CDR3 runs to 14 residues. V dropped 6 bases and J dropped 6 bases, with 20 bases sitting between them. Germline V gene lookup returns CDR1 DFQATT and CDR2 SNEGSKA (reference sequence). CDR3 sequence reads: CSALHPRHWDGYTF. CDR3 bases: TGCAGTGCCCTCCACCCCAGGCACTGGGATGGCTACACCTTC.